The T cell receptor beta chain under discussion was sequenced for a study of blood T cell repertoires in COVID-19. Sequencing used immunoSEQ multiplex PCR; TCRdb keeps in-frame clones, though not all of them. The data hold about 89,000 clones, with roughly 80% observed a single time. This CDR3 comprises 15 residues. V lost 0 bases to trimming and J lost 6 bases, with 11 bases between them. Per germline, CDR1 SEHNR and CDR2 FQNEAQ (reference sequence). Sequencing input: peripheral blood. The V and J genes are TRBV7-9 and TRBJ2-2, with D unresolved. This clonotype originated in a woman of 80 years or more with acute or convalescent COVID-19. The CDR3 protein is CASSLASAGAGELFF. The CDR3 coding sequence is TGTGCCAGCAGCTTAGCGTCGGCAGGTGCCGGGGAGCTGTTTTTT.